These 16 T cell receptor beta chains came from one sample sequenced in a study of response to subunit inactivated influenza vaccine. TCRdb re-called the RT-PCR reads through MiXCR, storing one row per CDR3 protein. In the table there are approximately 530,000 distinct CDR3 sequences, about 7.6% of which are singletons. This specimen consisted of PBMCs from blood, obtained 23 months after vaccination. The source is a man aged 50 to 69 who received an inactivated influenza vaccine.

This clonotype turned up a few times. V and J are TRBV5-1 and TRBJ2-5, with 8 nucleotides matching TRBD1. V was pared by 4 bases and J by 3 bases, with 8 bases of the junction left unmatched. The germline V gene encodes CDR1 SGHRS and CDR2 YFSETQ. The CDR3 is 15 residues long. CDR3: CASSGQGGPKETQYF. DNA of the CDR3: TGCGCCAGCAGCGGACAGGGTGGACCGAAAGAGACCCAGTACTTC.

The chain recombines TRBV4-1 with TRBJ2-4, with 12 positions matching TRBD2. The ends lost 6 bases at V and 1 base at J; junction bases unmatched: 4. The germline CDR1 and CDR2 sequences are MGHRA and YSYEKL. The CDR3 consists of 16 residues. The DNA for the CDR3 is TGCGCCAGCAGTCGAACTAGCGGGGGGGCCAAAAACATTCAGTACTTC. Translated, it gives CASSRTSGGAKNIQYF.

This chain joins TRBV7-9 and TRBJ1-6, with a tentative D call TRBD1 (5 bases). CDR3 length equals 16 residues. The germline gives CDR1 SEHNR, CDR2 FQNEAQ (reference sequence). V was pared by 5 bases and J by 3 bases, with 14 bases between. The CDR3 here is CASSPAGINYNSPLHF. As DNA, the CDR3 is TGTGCCAGCAGCCCGGCAGGGATTAACTATAATTCACCCCTCCACTTT. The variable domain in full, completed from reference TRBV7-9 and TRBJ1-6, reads DTGVSQNPRHKITKRGQNVTFRCDPISEHNRLYWYRQTLGQGPEFLTYFQNEAQLEKSRLLSDRFSAERPKGSFSTLEIQRTEQGDSAMYLCASSPAGINYNSPLHFGNGTRLTVT.

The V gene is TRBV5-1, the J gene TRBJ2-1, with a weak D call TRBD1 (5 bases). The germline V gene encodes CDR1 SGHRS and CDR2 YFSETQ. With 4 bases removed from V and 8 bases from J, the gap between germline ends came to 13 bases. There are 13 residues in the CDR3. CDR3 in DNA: TGCGCCAGCAGCCAGGGAAGAAGCGATGAGCAGTTCTTC. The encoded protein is CASSQGRSDEQFF.

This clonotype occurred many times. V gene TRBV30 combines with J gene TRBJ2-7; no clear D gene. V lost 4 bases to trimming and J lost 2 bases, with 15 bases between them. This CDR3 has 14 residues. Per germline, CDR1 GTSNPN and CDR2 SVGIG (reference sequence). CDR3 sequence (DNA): TGTGCCTGGATACCGCTTCTTCCCCCCTACGAGCAGTACTTC. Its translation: CAWIPLLPPYEQYF.

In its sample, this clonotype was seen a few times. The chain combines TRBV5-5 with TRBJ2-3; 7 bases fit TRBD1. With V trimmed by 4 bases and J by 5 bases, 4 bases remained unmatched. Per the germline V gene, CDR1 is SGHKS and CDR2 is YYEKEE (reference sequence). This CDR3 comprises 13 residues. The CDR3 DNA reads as TGTGCCAGCAGCGACAGGGTAGGAGATACGCAGTATTTT. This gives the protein CASSDRVGDTQYF. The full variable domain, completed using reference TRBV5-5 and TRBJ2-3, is DAGVTQSPTHLIKTRGQQVTLRCSPISGHKSVSWYQQVLGQGPQFIFQYYEKEERGRGNFPDRFSARQFPNYSSELNVNALLLGDSALYLCASSDRVGDTQYFGPGTRLTVL.

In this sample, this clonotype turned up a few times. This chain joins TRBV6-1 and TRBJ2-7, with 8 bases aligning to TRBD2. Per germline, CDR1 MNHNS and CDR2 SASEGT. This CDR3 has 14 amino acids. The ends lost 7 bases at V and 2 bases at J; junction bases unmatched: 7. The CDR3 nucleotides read TGTGCCAGCAAATTAGCGGGGTCAACCTACGAGCAGTACTTC. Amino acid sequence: CASKLAGSTYEQYF.

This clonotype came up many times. The DNA of the CDR3 is TGTGCCAGCAGCTTAGGTGGGATGGCCATCCAAGAGACCCAGTACTTC. As protein: CASSLGGMAIQETQYF. The gene calls are TRBV7-8 and TRBJ2-5; D remains unclear. CDR1 is SGHVS and CDR2 is FQNEAQ in the germline V gene. Trimming pared 1 base from V and 1 base from J, leaving 13 bases between. The CDR3 loop spans 16 amino acids.

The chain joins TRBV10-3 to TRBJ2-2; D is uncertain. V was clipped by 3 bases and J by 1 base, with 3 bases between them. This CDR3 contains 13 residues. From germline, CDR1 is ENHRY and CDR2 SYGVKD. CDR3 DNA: TGTGCCATCAGTGACAAGAACACCGGGGAGCTGTTTTTT. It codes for CAISDKNTGELFF.

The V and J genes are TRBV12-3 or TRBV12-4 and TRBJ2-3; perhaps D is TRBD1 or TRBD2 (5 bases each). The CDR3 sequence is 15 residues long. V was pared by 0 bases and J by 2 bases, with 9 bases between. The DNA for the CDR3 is TGTGCCAGCAGTTTAGCCGGGACGACCACAGATACGCAGTATTTT. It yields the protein CASSLAGTTTDTQYF.

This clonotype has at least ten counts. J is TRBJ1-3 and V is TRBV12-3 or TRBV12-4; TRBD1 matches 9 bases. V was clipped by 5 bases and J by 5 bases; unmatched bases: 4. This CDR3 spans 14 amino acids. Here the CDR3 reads CASSSTGGRNTIYF. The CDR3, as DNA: TGTGCCAGCAGTAGTACAGGGGGCAGAAACACCATATATTTT.

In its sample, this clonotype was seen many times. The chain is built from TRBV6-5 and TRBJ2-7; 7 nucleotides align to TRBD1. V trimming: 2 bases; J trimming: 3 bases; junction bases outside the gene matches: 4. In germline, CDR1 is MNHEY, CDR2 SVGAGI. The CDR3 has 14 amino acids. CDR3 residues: CASSYRQGGYEQYF. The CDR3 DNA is TGTGCCAGCAGTTACCGACAGGGCGGCTACGAGCAGTACTTC.

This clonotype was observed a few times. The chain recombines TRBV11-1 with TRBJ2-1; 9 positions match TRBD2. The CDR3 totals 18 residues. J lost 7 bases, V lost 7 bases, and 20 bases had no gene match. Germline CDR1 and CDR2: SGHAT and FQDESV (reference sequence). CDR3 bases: TGTGCCAGCACCACAGCCCTGGCTAGCGGGGTCTTTGGGAATGAGCAGTTCTTC. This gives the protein CASTTALASGVFGNEQFF.

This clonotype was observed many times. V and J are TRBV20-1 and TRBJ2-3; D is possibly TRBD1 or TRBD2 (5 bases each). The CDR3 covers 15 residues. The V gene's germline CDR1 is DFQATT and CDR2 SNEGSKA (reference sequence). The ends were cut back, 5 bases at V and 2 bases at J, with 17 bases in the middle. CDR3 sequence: CSASGPGRNTDTQYF. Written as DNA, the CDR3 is TGCAGTGCTTCGGGACCGGGAAGGAACACAGATACGCAGTATTTT.

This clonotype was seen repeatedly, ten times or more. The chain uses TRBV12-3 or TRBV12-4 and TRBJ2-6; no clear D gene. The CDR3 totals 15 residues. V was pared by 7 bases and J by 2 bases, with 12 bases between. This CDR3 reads CASTIRIPGANVLTF. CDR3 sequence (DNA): TGTGCCAGCACCATTAGAATTCCTGGGGCCAACGTCCTGACTTTC.

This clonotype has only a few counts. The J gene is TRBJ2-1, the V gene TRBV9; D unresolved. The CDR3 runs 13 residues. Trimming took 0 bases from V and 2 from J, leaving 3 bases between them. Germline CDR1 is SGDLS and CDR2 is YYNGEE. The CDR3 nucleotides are TGTGCCAGCAGCGTAGGGACCTACAATGAGCAGTTCTTC. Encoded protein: CASSVGTYNEQFF.